The 27 T cell receptor beta chains below come from one sample, sequenced in a study of Ad26.COV2.S vaccination and SARS-CoV-2 variants. Sample treatment: roughly 18 received Ad26.COV2.S at low or high dose, single or two shots; several received placebo; per-sample allocation not given. Collection of samples fell on day 63 after the first vaccine or placebo injection. The data were produced by immunoSEQ multiplex PCR, yet TCRdb's version contains in-frame clones alone and is incomplete. The top ten hold over 1.3% of the sample, which has about 680,000 clones, around 92% seen once. This specimen consisted of peripheral blood, obtained in a trial of Ad26.COV2.S vaccine versus placebo. The origin of the receptors is a person between 18 and 59 years old who received the Ad26.COV2.S COVID-19 vaccine or a placebo.

The chain couples TRBV25-1 to TRBJ2-5; 10 nucleotides align to TRBD1. Germline assignment: CDR1 MGHDK and CDR2 SYGVNS. V was pared by 4 bases and J by 2 bases, with 4 bases of the junction left unmatched. The CDR3 contains 15 residues. The CDR3 spells CASSGDRGPQETQYF. The CDR3 DNA is TGTGCCAGCAGTGGGGACAGGGGCCCACAAGAGACCCAGTACTTC.

This chain connects TRBV2 to TRBJ2-5, with D perhaps TRBD2 (6 bases). V was cut by 7 bases and J by 5 bases, with 8 bases left in between. The length of the CDR3 is 11 residues. Germline CDR1 SNHLY, CDR2 FYNNEI. The CDR3 DNA sequence: TGTGCCAGCACCGGAGGGGAGACCCAGTACTTC. This sequence encodes CASTGGETQYF.

This clone has a single count. V usage is TRBV5-1 and J usage is TRBJ2-1; the D gene is possibly TRBD2 (7 bases). The CDR3 has 16 residues. Trimming removed 6 bases at V and 4 bases at J, with 20 bases between. From germline, CDR1 is SGHRS and CDR2 YFSETQ. As DNA, the CDR3 is TGCGCCAGCAACCCTACGGGGGGCCTAGGATACAATGAGCAGTTCTTC. The encoded protein is CASNPTGGLGYNEQFF.

The chain couples TRBV24-1 to TRBJ2-1; perhaps D is TRBD1 or TRBD2 (5 bases each). There are 15 residues in the CDR3. CDR1 KGHDR and CDR2 SFDVKD come from the germline V gene. V shed 4 bases and J shed 4 bases, with 13 bases lying between them. The CDR3 region is CATSDAGTPYNEQFF. DNA of the CDR3: TGTGCCACCAGTGACGCCGGGACCCCTTACAATGAGCAGTTCTTC.

The chain has TRBV12-5 and TRBJ2-5; possible D gene TRBD1, 5 bases. The CDR3 consists of 14 residues. Germline V lookup: CDR1 LGHNT, CDR2 FRNRAP. V lost 7 bases, J lost 5 bases, and 17 bases lay in between. The DNA of the CDR3 is TGTGCTAGTGCCATGCGGCAGGGTGGTGAGACCCAGTACTTC. It encodes CASAMRQGGETQYF.

The chain is built from TRBV5-1 and TRBJ2-3, with D hard to call. The CDR3 sequence is 14 residues long. V lost 4 bases and J lost 1, with 10 bases in between. Germline V gene sequence: CDR1 SGHRS, CDR2 YFSETQ. This CDR3 reads CASSPSLGTDTQYF. The CDR3 DNA is TGCGCCAGCAGCCCCTCGCTGGGCACAGATACGCAGTATTTT.

The rearrangement joins TRBV4-1 to TRBJ2-7; the D gene is possibly TRBD1 (5 bases). Trimming cost V 0 bases and J 6 bases, with 9 bases left between them. The germline V gene has CDR1 MGHRA and CDR2 YSYEKL. CDR3 length: 13 residues. CDR3 protein: CASSQDRGSEQYF. Here the CDR3 DNA reads TGCGCCAGCAGCCAAGATAGGGGTTCCGAGCAGTACTTC.

This chain joins TRBV15 and TRBJ1-5; D gene unclear. Trimming cost V 0 bases and J 0 bases, with 9 bases left between them. This CDR3 spans 16 amino acids. CDR1 is LNHNV, CDR2 YYDKDF, per germline (reference sequence). The CDR3 nucleotides are TGTGCCACCAGCAGAGATATGACTCATAGCAATCAGCCCCAGCATTTT. Amino acids: CATSRDMTHSNQPQHF.

J is TRBJ2-7 and V is TRBV30; D unclear. Deletions cut 0 bases from V and 3 bases from J, with 9 bases between. Germline V lookup: CDR1 GTSNPN, CDR2 SVGIG (reference sequence). The CDR3 totals 13 residues. CDR3 sequence reads: CAWSVAPIYEQYF. DNA of the CDR3: TGTGCCTGGAGTGTAGCGCCCATCTACGAGCAGTACTTC.

J is TRBJ2-7 and V is TRBV29-1, with TRBD1 matching over 10 bases. The CDR3 has 13 residues. Per the germline V gene, CDR1 is SQVTM and CDR2 is ANQGSEA. J lost 3 bases, V lost 7 bases, and 6 bases had no gene match. The CDR3, as DNA: TGCAGCGCTACCGGGACAGGGGTCTACGAGCAGTACTTC. This codes for CSATGTGVYEQYF.

The chain has TRBV3-1 (or the pseudogene TRBV3-2) and TRBJ1-1, with TRBD1 matching over 10 bases. V lost 4 bases and J lost 5; bases outside the gene matches: 4. The CDR3 runs to 14 residues. Per the germline V gene, CDR1 is LGHDT and CDR2 is YNNKEL (reference sequence). CDR3 DNA: TGTGCCAGCAGCCTCGGACAGGGGGAGACTGAAGCTTTCTTT. Its translation is CASSLGQGETEAFF.

The CDR3 region has the DNA TGTGCCAGCAGCGGTCCGGGACTAGCGGGAGGGAACAATGAGCAGTTCTTC. Translation gives CASSGPGLAGGNNEQFF. The chain has TRBV5-5 and TRBJ2-1, with 16 nucleotides matching TRBD2. V lost 4 bases to trimming and J lost 5 bases; unmatched junction nucleotides: 6. This CDR3 comprises 17 residues. CDR1 and CDR2 from the germline V gene are SGHKS and YYEKEE (reference sequence). The full variable domain, rest sourced from reference TRBV5-5 and TRBJ2-1, is DAGVTQSPTHLIKTRGQQVTLRCSPISGHKSVSWYQQVLGQGPQFIFQYYEKEERGRGNFPDRFSARQFPNYSSELNVNALLLGDSALYLCASSGPGLAGGNNEQFFGPGTRLTVL.

This clone was picked up one time. This chain links TRBV30 with TRBJ1-1; D is unclear. The CDR3 is 14 residues long. Germline V gene data show CDR1 as GTSNPN and CDR2 as SVGIG (reference sequence). Deletions cut 3 bases from V and 5 bases from J, with 16 bases between. The DNA of the CDR3 is TGTGCCTGGAGCCCCCAGGCAGGAGGAACTGAAGCTTTCTTT. This encodes CAWSPQAGGTEAFF. Looking up the rest from reference TRBV30 and TRBJ1-1 gives the full variable domain: SQTIHQWPATLVQPVGSPLSLECTVEGTSNPNLYWYRQAAGRGLQLLFYSVGIGQISSEVPQNLSASRPQDRQFILSSKKLLLSDSGFYLCAWSPQAGGTEAFFGQGTRLTVV.

This chain connects TRBV9 to TRBJ2-3, with D perhaps being TRBD1 or TRBD2 (5 bases each). Trimming removed 1 base from V and 5 bases from J, with 20 bases in between. Germline-derived CDR1 and CDR2 are SGDLS and YYNGEE. The CDR3 consists of 17 residues. The CDR3 sequence is CASSVNPGAGQVDTQYF. The CDR3 DNA sequence: TGTGCCAGCAGCGTAAACCCCGGGGCGGGCCAAGTAGATACGCAGTATTTT. Using reference TRBV9 and TRBJ2-3 for the parts outside the CDR3, the full variable domain is DSGVTQTPKHLITATGQRVTLRCSPRSGDLSVYWYQQSLDQGLQFLIQYYNGEERAKGNILERFSAQQFPDLHSELNLSSLELGDSALYFCASSVNPGAGQVDTQYFGPGTRLTVL.

J is TRBJ1-5 and V is TRBV27; TRBD1 might be the D (6 bases). This CDR3 comprises 19 residues. V lost 5 bases, J lost 4 bases, and 27 bases lay in between. CDR1 is MNHEY, CDR2 SMNVEV, per germline (reference sequence). The CDR3 here is CASSPKRNTGDKGNQPQHF. CDR3 bases: TGTGCCAGCAGTCCAAAACGCAATACCGGGGACAAGGGGAATCAGCCCCAGCATTTT.

Turning to this clone: The sample contains more than one DNA sequence encoding this CDR3. The chain has TRBV6-5 and TRBJ2-7; 12 nucleotides agree with TRBD2. The CDR3 consists of 15 residues. V was pared by 0 bases and J by 4 bases, with 1 base of the junction left unmatched. CDR1 and CDR2 (germline): MNHEY, SVGAGI. CDR3 sequence (DNA): TGTGCCAGCAGTTACTCCCTAGCGGGGGGGTACGAGCAGTACTTC. This sequence encodes CASSYSLAGGYEQYF.

This chain joins TRBV19 and TRBJ2-5; no definite D call. Trimming shortened V by 5 bases and J by 2 bases, and 9 bases separated the two germline ends. CDR1 and CDR2 (germline): LNHDA, SQIVND (reference sequence). This CDR3 is built from 13 residues. The CDR3: CASSVGVQETQYF. In DNA, the CDR3 is TGTGCCAGTAGTGTCGGCGTACAAGAGACCCAGTACTTC.

The V and J genes are TRBV18 and TRBJ2-7; D is unresolved. This CDR3 has 15 residues. CDR1 KGHSH and CDR2 LQKENI come from the germline V gene. With 3 bases removed from V and 1 base from J, the gap between germline ends came to 13 bases. The CDR3 coding sequence is TGTGCCAGCTCACCCGATGAGCAGGCTTCCTACGAGCAGTACTTC. This translates into CASSPDEQASYEQYF.

V and J are TRBV2 and TRBJ1-2; possibly TRBD1 for D (6 bases). Germline V gene sequence: CDR1 SNHLY, CDR2 FYNNEI. CDR3 length: 14 residues. The V end was cut by 6 bases, the J end by 4 bases, with 15 bases between. CDR3 residues: CASSLEQGSYGYTF. In nucleotides, the CDR3 is TGTGCCAGCAGCCTTGAACAGGGCAGCTATGGCTACACCTTC.

The chain carries TRBV27 and TRBJ2-1, with D uncertain. The germline V gene encodes CDR1 MNHEY and CDR2 SMNVEV (reference sequence). This CDR3 region has 13 residues. V was shortened by 8 bases and J by 3 bases, with 11 bases between the two germline ends. The CDR3 sequence is CASGSRHYNEQFF. The CDR3, as DNA: TGTGCCAGCGGGTCTAGACACTACAATGAGCAGTTCTTC.

The DNA for the CDR3 is TGTGCCAGCATCTGGGGGTTTAGCAATCAGCCCCAGCATTTT. Translating it yields CASIWGFSNQPQHF. This chain connects TRBV5-4 to TRBJ1-5, with D perhaps matching TRBD1 (5 bases). From germline, CDR1 is SGHNT and CDR2 YYREEE (reference sequence). V was clipped by 6 bases and J by 0 bases, with 10 bases between them. CDR3 length equals 14 residues.

The V gene is TRBV2, the J gene TRBJ1-2; tentative D call: TRBD1 (5 bases). V lost 7 bases, J lost 7 bases, and 13 bases lay in between. CDR1 SNHLY and CDR2 FYNNEI come from the germline V gene. The CDR3 runs 12 residues. The CDR3 loop is CASTTERIGYTF. For the CDR3, the DNA is TGTGCCAGCACGACAGAGCGGATTGGCTACACCTTC.

The chain combines TRBV7-9 with TRBJ2-6; D gene unclear. The CDR3 loop spans 15 amino acids. With 6 bases removed from V and 0 bases from J, the gap between germline ends came to 9 bases. Germline V gives CDR1 SEHNR, CDR2 FQNEAQ (reference sequence). CDR3 loop: CASRSVNSGANVLTF. DNA of the CDR3: TGTGCCAGCAGAAGCGTCAACTCTGGGGCCAACGTCCTGACTTTC.

This sequence joins TRBV6-5 and TRBJ1-2, with a weak D call TRBD1 (6 bases). Trimming left V 6 bases short and J 3 bases short, with 17 bases between. This CDR3 region has 15 residues. CDR1 is MNHEY, CDR2 SVGAGI, per germline. The CDR3 loop reads CASSRTGRAHYGYTF. The CDR3 coding sequence is TGTGCCAGCAGCCGAACAGGGAGGGCCCACTATGGCTACACCTTC.

V and J are TRBV6-5 and TRBJ1-6; the D gene is possibly TRBD1 (6 bases). Germline CDR1 is MNHEY and CDR2 is SVGAGI. V lost 8 bases, J lost 7 bases, and 12 bases lay in between. The CDR3 spans 13 residues. The CDR3, as DNA: TGTGCCAGCGTGGGGGGGCGGAATTCACCCCTCCACTTT. Its translation: CASVGGRNSPLHF.

This sequence joins TRBV10-1 and TRBJ2-1, with 10 bases aligning to TRBD1. This CDR3 has 13 residues. CDR1 is WNHNN, CDR2 SYGVQD, per germline (reference sequence). After removal of 4 bases from V and 15 bases from J, the junction contained 9 bases not matched to a gene. The CDR3 nucleotides read TGCGCCAGCAGTGGCCCGGGACAGGGGAAAACGTTCTTC. Protein product: CASSGPGQGKTFF.

This clone was detected once. The chain links TRBV11-2 to TRBJ2-7; 7 nucleotides agree with TRBD1. J was trimmed by 6 bases and V by 5 bases; bases with no gene match: 7. Germline V gene lookup returns CDR1 SGHAT and CDR2 FQNNGV. CDR3 length: 13 amino acids. The CDR3 region has the DNA TGTGCCAGCAGCCACGGGACAGCTCGCGAGCAGTACTTC. This gives the protein CASSHGTAREQYF.